These 28 T cell receptor beta chains were all obtained from the same sample, sequenced in a study of blood T cell repertoires in COVID-19. TCRdb's table, derived via immunoSEQ multiplex PCR, lists solely in-frame clones and lacks some. There are approximately 86,000 clones in the sample; nearly 90% occur only once, and roughly 9% lies in the top ten. The source material was peripheral blood. Receptor source: a man between 45 and 60 years old with acute or convalescent COVID-19.

This clone occurred once. The chain links TRBV5-3 to TRBJ1-2; D call uncertain. TRBV5-3 has ORF status, its function being uncertain. V lost 4 bases and J 6 bases, leaving 16 bases between the germline ends. The length of the CDR3 is 14 residues. CDR3: CARSTLKADDGYTF. The CDR3 bases are TGTGCCAGAAGCACCCTGAAAGCGGATGATGGCTACACCTTC.

This chain links TRBV7-9 with TRBJ1-6; 7 bases are a match to TRBD1. The CDR3 sequence is 13 residues long. Germline V lookup: CDR1 SEHNR, CDR2 FQNEAQ (reference sequence). V was clipped by 6 bases and J by 8 bases; unmatched bases: 4. The CDR3 sequence: CASRRGTDSPLHF. CDR3 nucleotides: TGTGCCAGCAGGAGAGGGACAGATTCACCCCTCCACTTT.

CDR3 sequence (DNA): TGCGCCAGCAGCCAAAAGAGGGACAGATACACTGAAGCTTTCTTT. Translated, it gives CASSQKRDRYTEAFF. V and J are TRBV4-1 and TRBJ1-1, with TRBD1 identical over 7 bases. The V gene end was trimmed by 2 bases and the J gene end by 3 bases; junction bases not matched to a gene: 6. Germline CDR1 reads MGHRA; CDR2 reads YSYEKL. There are 15 residues in the CDR3.

On this clone: At one boundary the junction diverges from the germline segment, which might be a read error. The gene calls are TRBV7-2 and TRBJ2-1; TRBD2 aligns across 13 bases. This CDR3 contains 14 residues. The germline V gene has CDR1 SGHTA and CDR2 FQGNSA. Here the CDR3 reads CASSTRGTSGEPFF. CDR3 in DNA: TGTGCCAGCAGCACACGAGGGACTAGCGGGGAGCCGTTCTTC.

The V and J genes are TRBV15 and TRBJ1-5; D is possibly TRBD1 (5 bases). V was trimmed by 2 bases and J by 7 bases, leaving 9 bases between them. The CDR3 is 13 amino acids. The germline gives CDR1 LNHNV, CDR2 YYDKDF (reference sequence). CDR3 DNA sequence: TGTGCCACCAGCAGACAGGAGGGGCAGCCCCAGCATTTT. Encoded protein: CATSRQEGQPQHF.

This chain links TRBV2 with TRBJ2-2; no clear D gene. The CDR3 consists of 13 residues. Per the germline V gene, CDR1 is SNHLY and CDR2 is FYNNEI. The V end was cut by 1 base, the J end by 5 bases, with 5 bases between. CDR3 bases: TGTGCCAGCAGTGAAGGTAGTACCGGGGAGCTGTTTTTT. It specifies CASSEGSTGELFF.

This chain links TRBV6-1 with TRBJ1-2, with TRBD1 matching 9 bases. Germline CDR1 and CDR2: MNHNS and SASEGT. V lost 2 bases, J lost 8 bases, and 12 bases stayed unmatched. This CDR3 has 16 residues. The CDR3 reads CASSEYSLGQGKGYTF. DNA for the CDR3: TGTGCCAGCAGTGAATACTCCCTCGGACAGGGGAAGGGCTACACCTTC.

In this sample, this clone turned up once. The V gene is TRBV6-5, the J gene TRBJ2-3; 9 nucleotides agree with TRBD1. The CDR3 is 14 amino acids. Germline assignment: CDR1 MNHEY and CDR2 SVGAGI. J lost 8 bases, V lost 6 bases, and 9 bases had no gene match. The CDR3 region has the DNA TGTGCCAGCAGCACCTGGGGGACAGGGAGTACGCAGTATTTT. Amino acids: CASSTWGTGSTQYF.

The V gene is TRBV4-1, the J gene TRBJ2-3; 12 nucleotides align to TRBD2. In germline, CDR1 is MGHRA, CDR2 YSYEKL. After removal of 3 bases from V and 0 bases from J, the junction contained 4 bases not matched to a gene. The CDR3 contains 17 residues. In DNA, the CDR3 is TGCGCCAGCAGCCACAGACTAGCGGGGGAGAGCACAGATACGCAGTATTTT. It is translated as CASSHRLAGESTDTQYF.

This clone showed up just once. This sequence joins TRBV7-8 and TRBJ2-7, with 9 nucleotides matching TRBD1. The junction had 3 bases not matched to a gene; V was cut back by 3 bases and J by 6 bases. The germline V gene encodes CDR1 SGHVS and CDR2 FQNEAQ. There are 13 residues in the CDR3. The CDR3, as DNA: TGTGCCAGCAGCTTGGGGACAGGGCCCGAGCAGTACTTC. Its translation: CASSLGTGPEQYF.

The J gene is TRBJ1-2, the V gene TRBV5-4; TRBD1 matches 10 bases. The CDR3 loop spans 15 amino acids. CDR1 and CDR2 from the germline V gene are SGHNT and YYREEE (reference sequence). V lost 0 bases and J lost 4; bases outside the gene matches: 3. CDR3 nucleotides: TGTGCCAGCAGCTTGGTTGGGACAGGGGCCTATGGCTACACCTTC. Protein product: CASSLVGTGAYGYTF.

V is TRBV6-6 and J is TRBJ1-6; 9 bases fit TRBD1. Germline-derived CDR1 and CDR2 are MNHNY and SVGAGI (reference sequence). After removal of 5 bases from V and 7 bases from J, the junction contained 0 bases not matched to a gene. The CDR3 runs 13 residues. The CDR3 DNA reads TGTGCCAGCAGTGGGACAGGGAATTCACCCCTCCACTTT. Translation gives CASSGTGNSPLHF.

CDR3 amino acids: CASSLVAGATQETQYF. The CDR3 region has the DNA TGTGCCAGCAGCTTGGTGGCGGGGGCCACCCAAGAGACCCAGTACTTC. The gene calls are TRBV5-6 and TRBJ2-5; a weak D match, TRBD2 (7 bases). CDR1 and CDR2 from the germline V gene are SGHDT and YYEEEE. V was clipped by 0 bases and J by 1 base, with 13 bases between them. This CDR3 region has 16 residues. Based on the CDR3 plus reference TRBV5-6 and TRBJ2-5, the full variable domain is DAGVTQSPTHLIKTRGQQVTLRCSPKSGHDTVSWYQQALGQGPQFIFQYYEEEERQRGNFPDRFSGHQFPNYSSELNVNALLLGDSALYLCASSLVAGATQETQYFGPGTRLLVL.

The CDR3 nucleotides read TGTGCCAGCTCACCATATGGCGGTGAAGCTTTCTTT. This encodes CASSPYGGEAFF. The J gene is TRBJ1-1, the V gene TRBV18; D call uncertain. Germline values: CDR1 KGHSH, CDR2 LQKENI. The germline V and J ends were trimmed by 2 bases and 7 bases, with 8 bases remaining between them. The CDR3 contains 12 residues.

The chain is built from TRBV11-3 and TRBJ1-4; tentative D call: TRBD1 (6 bases). CDR3 size: 18 residues. V was shortened by 3 bases and J by 6 bases, with 23 bases between the two germline ends. From germline, CDR1 is SGHNT and CDR2 YENEEA. CDR3 loop: CASSFSSPRGSEDEKLFF. CDR3 sequence (DNA): TGTGCCAGCAGCTTTAGTTCCCCCAGGGGAAGTGAGGATGAAAAACTGTTTTTT. The whole variable domain, filled in from reference TRBV11-3 and TRBJ1-4, reads EAGVVQSPRYKIIEKKQPVAFWCNPISGHNTLYWYLQNLGQGPELLIRYENEEAVDDSQLPKDRFSAERLKGVDSTLKIQPAELGDSAVYLCASSFSSPRGSEDEKLFFGSGTQLSVL.

This rearrangement joins TRBV9 to TRBJ2-3; 7 nucleotides agree with TRBD1. The CDR3 loop spans 16 amino acids. Losses at the gene ends were 3 bases for V and 0 bases for J; bases not matched to a gene: 7. Germline CDR1 is SGDLS and CDR2 is YYNGEE. The CDR3 DNA follows: TGTGCCAGCAGCGGCCGGGACAGAGCTAGCACAGATACGCAGTATTTT. Translated: CASSGRDRASTDTQYF.

The rearrangement uses TRBV30 and TRBJ1-6; D ambiguous. Looked up from germline, CDR1 is GTSNPN and CDR2 is SVGIG (reference sequence). V lost 0 bases and J lost 5, with 8 bases in between. The CDR3 runs to 14 residues. CDR3 DNA sequence: TGTGCCTGGAGTGTTGGGCAGAATAATTCACCCCTCCACTTT. It specifies CAWSVGQNNSPLHF.

This sequence joins TRBV12-3 or TRBV12-4 and TRBJ1-2; 10 bases are a match to TRBD1. CDR3 length equals 12 residues. V lost 10 bases to trimming and J lost 5 bases; unmatched junction nucleotides: 4. The CDR3 is CATAGQGYGYTF. The CDR3 DNA reads TGTGCCACCGCGGGACAGGGGTATGGCTACACCTTC.

The chain links TRBV6-4 to TRBJ2-4; 8 bases line up with TRBD2. V lost 6 bases, J lost 2 bases, and 9 bases stayed unmatched. This CDR3 is built from 16 residues. Looked up from germline, CDR1 is MRHNA and CDR2 is SNTAGT. The CDR3 DNA is TGTGCCAGCAGCGCGGGAGGCAGGGGAACCAAAAACATTCAGTACTTC. It codes for CASSAGGRGTKNIQYF.

This sequence joins TRBV7-9 and TRBJ1-1; a weak D match, TRBD1 (6 bases). This CDR3 is built from 13 residues. Germline V gene sequence: CDR1 SEHNR, CDR2 FQNEAQ (reference sequence). V was trimmed by 3 bases and J by 10 bases, leaving 15 bases between them. The CDR3 spells CASSLETGLGAFF. CDR3 sequence (DNA): TGTGCCAGCAGCTTGGAGACAGGCCTCGGAGCTTTCTTT.

V usage is TRBV5-1 and J usage is TRBJ2-3, with 11 bases identical to TRBD2. The CDR3 runs to 16 residues. Germline CDR1 and CDR2: SGHRS and YFSETQ. J lost 3 bases, V lost 0 bases, and 3 bases had no gene match. The CDR3 reads CASSLETSGATDTQYF. CDR3 DNA sequence: TGCGCCAGCAGCTTGGAGACTAGCGGGGCGACAGATACGCAGTATTTT.

The chain employs TRBV14 and TRBJ2-1; 9 nucleotides agree with TRBD2. V trimming: 2 bases; J trimming: 7 bases; junction bases outside the gene matches: 3. Looked up from germline, CDR1 is SGHDN and CDR2 is FVKESK. The CDR3 is 14 amino acids. The CDR3 is CASSQLAGSNEQFF. CDR3 bases: TGTGCCAGCAGCCAACTAGCGGGGTCGAATGAGCAGTTCTTC.

The chain links TRBV5-4 to TRBJ1-3; D may be TRBD1 (5 bases). Trimming took off 0 bases at V and 2 bases at J, with 6 bases between the two ends. The CDR3 is 14 amino acids. Germline assignment: CDR1 SGHNT and CDR2 YYREEE (reference sequence). For the CDR3, the DNA is TGTGCCAGCAGCTTGGGGGGGGCTGGAAACACCATATATTTT. It is translated as CASSLGGAGNTIYF.

V and J are TRBV6-5 and TRBJ1-5; 9 nucleotides align to TRBD1. Germline V gene sequence: CDR1 MNHEY, CDR2 SVGAGI. The V and J ends lost 6 bases and 2 bases, in that order; junction bases with no gene match: 2. This CDR3 is 14 amino acids long. CDR3 nucleotide sequence: TGTGCCAGCAGCCGGACAGGGGGCAATCAGCCCCAGCATTTT. It yields the protein CASSRTGGNQPQHF.

The genes are TRBV3-1 (or the pseudogene TRBV3-2) and TRBJ1-1; possibly TRBD1 for D (5 bases). The V gene lost 4 bases and the J gene lost 4 bases, with 10 bases spanning the gap. This CDR3 comprises 13 residues. From germline, CDR1 is LGHDT and CDR2 YNNKEL (reference sequence). The CDR3 spells CASSPRQITEAFF. DNA for the CDR3: TGTGCCAGCAGCCCCAGACAGATCACTGAAGCTTTCTTT.

V and J are TRBV10-1 and TRBJ1-3; TRBD1 agrees at 8 bases. Trimming cost V 6 bases and J 0 bases; bases outside gene matches: 1. Germline V gene sequence: CDR1 WNHNN, CDR2 SYGVQD (reference sequence). The CDR3 consists of 14 residues. The CDR3 reads CASSTGGSGNTIYF. CDR3 coding DNA: TGCGCCAGCAGCACAGGGGGCTCTGGAAACACCATATATTTT.

The chain carries TRBV11-2 and TRBJ2-5; the match to TRBD2 covers 11 bases. This CDR3 region has 16 residues. CDR1 is SGHAT, CDR2 FQNNGV, per germline. The V segment lost 5 bases and the J segment 5 bases; nucleotides outside the gene matches: 10. The CDR3 is CASSLNSGGAGETQYF. The CDR3 region has the DNA TGTGCCAGCAGCCTAAATAGCGGGGGGGCCGGGGAGACCCAGTACTTC.

This clone was counted a few times. This sequence joins TRBV20-1 and TRBJ2-7; D might be TRBD1 (5 bases). Deletions cut 3 bases from V and 4 bases from J, with 13 bases between. The CDR3 runs 13 residues. Germline assignment: CDR1 DFQATT and CDR2 SNEGSKA (reference sequence). Here the CDR3 reads CSASTSPGYEQYF. The CDR3 DNA reads TGCAGTGCTAGTACCAGCCCAGGGTACGAGCAGTACTTC.